Reported below is one TCR beta chain. Its target is unknown. Repertoires were generated with immunoSEQ multiplex PCR, while TCRdb's copy carries only in-frame clones and drops some. The sample carries fewer than 150,000 clones, approximately 89% recorded once. CDR1 and CDR2 (germline): SGHAT, FQNNGV. The CDR3 has 16 residues. The ends were cut back, 5 bases at V and 5 bases at J, with 21 bases in the middle. The data were obtained in a study of T cell responses to AZD1222 COVID-19 vaccine. Study-wide results and caveats: AZD1222 recipients seropositive at baseline numbered only six or seven. Donors were chiefly white British, with a greater number of females, and clonal diversity was perhaps underestimated. The breadth and depth of Spike-specific TCRs increased once two AZD1222 doses had been given.

The chain uses TRBV11-2 and TRBJ1-1; no clear D. This TCR was sampled from an adult in good health. The input for sequencing was peripheral blood, taken on day 0 of AZD1222 vaccination. CDR3 in amino acids: CASSIPLLWLETEAFF. The CDR3 bases are TGTGCCAGCAGCATCCCTTTGCTCTGGCTAGAGACTGAAGCTTTCTTT.